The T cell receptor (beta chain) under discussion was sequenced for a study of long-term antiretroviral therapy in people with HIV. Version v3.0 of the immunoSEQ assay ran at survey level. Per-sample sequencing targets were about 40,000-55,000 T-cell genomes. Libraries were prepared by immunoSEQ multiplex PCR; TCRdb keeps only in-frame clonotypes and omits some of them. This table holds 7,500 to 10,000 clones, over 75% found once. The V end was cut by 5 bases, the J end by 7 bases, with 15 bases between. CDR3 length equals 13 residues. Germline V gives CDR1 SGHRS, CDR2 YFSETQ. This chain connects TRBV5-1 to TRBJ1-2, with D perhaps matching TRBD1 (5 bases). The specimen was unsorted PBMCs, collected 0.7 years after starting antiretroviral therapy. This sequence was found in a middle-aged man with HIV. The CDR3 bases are TGCGCCAGCAGACCGCAGGGCCTTCGTGGCTACACCTTC. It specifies CASRPQGLRGYTF.